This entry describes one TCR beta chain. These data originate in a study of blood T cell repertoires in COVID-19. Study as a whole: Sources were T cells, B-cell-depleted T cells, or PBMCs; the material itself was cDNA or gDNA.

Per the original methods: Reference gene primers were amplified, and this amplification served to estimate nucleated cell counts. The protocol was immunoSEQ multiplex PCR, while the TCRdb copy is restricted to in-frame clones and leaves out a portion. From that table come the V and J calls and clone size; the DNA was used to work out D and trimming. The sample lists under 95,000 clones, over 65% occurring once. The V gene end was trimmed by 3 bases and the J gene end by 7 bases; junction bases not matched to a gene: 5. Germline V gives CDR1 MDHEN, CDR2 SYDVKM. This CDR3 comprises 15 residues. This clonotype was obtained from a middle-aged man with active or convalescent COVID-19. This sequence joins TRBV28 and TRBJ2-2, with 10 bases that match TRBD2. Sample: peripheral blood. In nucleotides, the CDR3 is TGTGCCAGCAGTTTTGAGCGGGGGGGCTACGGGGAGCTGTTTTTT. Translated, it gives CASSFERGGYGELFF.